Listed here are 21 T cell receptor beta chains from one sample, sequenced in a study of blood T cell repertoires in COVID-19 (TCRdb year 2020). Preparation of the library involved the immunoSEQ multiplex PCR assay. This immuneACCESS table, as held by TCRdb, lists in-frame sequences with V and J called but not all clones. Of the missing ones, under half trace to an unresolved V gene in checked studies; the others have no known cause. A total of about 190,000 clones appear in this sample, over 80% of them only once. Of the sample, about 5.7% is held by the ten largest clones. The sample consisted of peripheral blood. The receptors originated from a woman in her thirties or forties with acute or convalescent COVID-19.

The genes are TRBV19 and TRBJ1-2, with D possibly being TRBD1 (6 bases). The V gene's germline CDR1 is LNHDA and CDR2 SQIVND (reference sequence). CDR3 length equals 12 residues. V gave up 10 bases and J gave up 6 bases, with 15 bases separating them. The DNA of the CDR3 is TGTGCCACTTCCCATCGGGACAATGGCTACACCTTC. Its translation is CATSHRDNGYTF.

The chain has TRBV11-2 and TRBJ2-1; 10 nucleotides agree with TRBD1. Unmatched junction bases numbered 3, after V lost 4 bases and J lost 3 bases. CDR1 is SGHAT and CDR2 is FQNNGV in the germline V gene. The CDR3 totals 15 residues. CDR3 in amino acids: CASSSGTGVYNEQFF. CDR3 nucleotides: TGTGCCAGCAGCTCCGGGACAGGGGTCTACAATGAGCAGTTCTTC.

This clone has a handful of counts. The CDR3 DNA reads as TGTGCCACCAGCAGAGCCGGGACAGGAGTCACCGGGGAGCTGTTTTTT. Its translation: CATSRAGTGVTGELFF. The chain recombines TRBV15 with TRBJ2-2, with 8 bases fitting TRBD1. The CDR3 length is 16 residues. CDR1 LNHNV and CDR2 YYDKDF come from the germline V gene (reference sequence). Trimming cost V 1 base and J 4 bases; bases outside gene matches: 5.

In its sample, this clone was seen once. The V and J genes are TRBV6-5 and TRBJ2-5; 9 bases line up with TRBD1. The CDR3 contains 16 residues. V was clipped by 0 bases and J by 3 bases; unmatched bases: 5. The germline V gene encodes CDR1 MNHEY and CDR2 SVGAGI. The chain's CDR3 is CASSYSSGTGKETQYF. In DNA form, the CDR3 reads TGTGCCAGCAGTTACTCGTCCGGGACAGGGAAAGAGACCCAGTACTTC.

This clone was observed a single time. CDR3 protein: CASSPIPGIGLSGNTIYF. The DNA for the CDR3 is TGTGCCAGCTCACCCATACCGGGGATCGGTCTCTCTGGAAACACCATATATTTT. V usage is TRBV18 and J usage is TRBJ1-3; D is ambiguous. CDR3 length equals 18 residues. Trimming took off 3 bases at V and 0 bases at J, with 18 bases between the two ends. Germline CDR1 reads KGHSH; CDR2 reads LQKENI.

As regards this clone: Germline and junction disagree at one end, which may indicate a read error. This chain links TRBV2 with TRBJ2-1; 10 nucleotides line up with TRBD2. In germline, CDR1 is SNHLY, CDR2 FYNNEI. The CDR3 spans 15 residues. CDR3 nucleotides: TGTGCCAGCAGTGAACCCCGAGGGCTAGCGGGGGTGGGGATCTTC. Translated, it gives CASSEPRGLAGVGIF.

J is TRBJ1-2 and V is TRBV13; TRBD1 might be the D (5 bases). Germline V gives CDR1 PRHDT, CDR2 FYEKMQ (reference sequence). V lost 1 base and J lost 2, with 8 bases in between. The CDR3 extends over 14 amino acids. Written as DNA, the CDR3 is TGTGCCAGCAGCTTAGAGTCAGGGAACTATGGCTACACCTTC. Residues: CASSLESGNYGYTF.

V and J are TRBV6-5 and TRBJ2-7, with D maybe TRBD2 (5 bases). V lost 5 bases and J 3 bases, leaving 14 bases between the germline ends. Looked up from germline, CDR1 is MNHEY and CDR2 is SVGAGI. The CDR3 totals 14 residues. CDR3 sequence: CASSPSAGNYEQYF. In DNA, the CDR3 is TGTGCCAGCAGTCCGTCCGCCGGGAACTACGAGCAGTACTTC.

Concerning this clone itself: The DNA is omitted, as the CDR3 cannot be located on it reliably, and the CDR3 follows TCRdb's listing. The V gene is TRBV2, the J gene TRBJ1-6; the table gives TRBD1 as D, unverified against the DNA. The CDR3 has 15 residues if both end residues are counted. The germline gives CDR1 SNHLY, CDR2 FYNNEI. The CDR3 loop is CASILGQGANSPLHF.

Note on this clone: An end of the junction does not agree with germline; a read error may underlie this. The chain employs TRBV7-7 and TRBJ2-1; 8 bases are a match to TRBD1. The CDR3 consists of 14 residues. The germline gives CDR1 SSHAT, CDR2 FNYEAQ (reference sequence). Here the CDR3 reads CASSPVTGANEQFF. The DNA of the CDR3 is TGTGCTAGCAGCCCCGTGACAGGGGCTAATGAGCAGTTCTTC.

The rearrangement links TRBV2 to TRBJ2-1; 9 nucleotides agree with TRBD2. Germline loops: CDR1 SNHLY, CDR2 FYNNEI. The V segment lost 8 bases and the J segment 6 bases; nucleotides outside the gene matches: 11. This CDR3 region has 15 residues. The CDR3 nucleotides read TGTGCCAGCCGCAGGACTAGCGCGCCGGGCAATGAGCAGTTCTTC. Residues: CASRRTSAPGNEQFF.

This clone was counted ten times or more. The rearrangement joins TRBV27 to TRBJ2-2, with TRBD1 identical over 9 bases. The V gene end was trimmed by 7 bases and the J gene end by 3 bases; junction bases not matched to a gene: 9. Germline CDR1 MNHEY, CDR2 SMNVEV (reference sequence). The CDR3 consists of 16 residues. CDR3 sequence reads: CASTSIGTGYTGELFF. The CDR3 bases are TGTGCCAGCACCTCAATCGGGACAGGGTACACCGGGGAGCTGTTTTTT.

This rearrangement joins TRBV27 to TRBJ1-1; D call uncertain. This CDR3 comprises 15 residues. The ends were cut back, 6 bases at V and 6 bases at J, with 20 bases in the middle. Germline V CDR1 and CDR2: MNHEY, SMNVEV (reference sequence). The chain's CDR3 is CASSPQTRVLSEAFF. Here the CDR3 DNA reads TGTGCCAGCAGCCCCCAAACGAGGGTTTTGTCTGAAGCTTTCTTT.

V gene TRBV5-1 combines with J gene TRBJ2-7; TRBD2 matches at 8 bases. The J segment lost 1 base and the V segment lost 0 bases, leaving 3 bases of the junction unmatched. This CDR3 comprises 15 residues. The germline CDR1 and CDR2 sequences are SGHRS and YFSETQ. Here the CDR3 DNA reads TGCGCCAGCAGCTTGGTAGTAGCGGGATCCTACGAGCAGTACTTC. This encodes CASSLVVAGSYEQYF.

This rearrangement joins TRBV6-5 to TRBJ2-1; D not certain. Trimming removed 4 bases at V and 5 bases at J, with 12 bases between. Per germline, CDR1 MNHEY and CDR2 SVGAGI. CDR3 length: 14 amino acids. The CDR3 spells CASSWSFRDNEQFF. The CDR3 DNA reads as TGTGCCAGCAGTTGGTCGTTTCGCGACAATGAGCAGTTCTTC.

This chain links TRBV28 with TRBJ1-2, with D unclear. V was pared by 2 bases and J by 4 bases, with 5 bases between. The CDR3 has 12 residues. Germline V gene sequence: CDR1 MDHEN, CDR2 SYDVKM. The CDR3 loop is CASSLSRYGYTF. As DNA, the CDR3 is TGTGCCAGCAGTTTAAGCCGCTATGGCTACACCTTC.

Only one count was recorded for this clone. The chain has TRBV30 and TRBJ2-3; 8 bases map to TRBD2. The CDR3 extends over 14 amino acids. Germline CDR1 is GTSNPN and CDR2 is SVGIG (reference sequence). V dropped 2 bases and J dropped 6; count of bases not matched to a gene: 7. DNA of the CDR3: TGTGCCTGGAGTATCAGCGGGAGACTGGATACGCAGTATTTT. This gives the protein CAWSISGRLDTQYF.

This clone was detected once. The rearrangement links TRBV6-2 or TRBV6-3 to TRBJ1-1, with TRBD1 matching 8 bases. The CDR3 consists of 14 residues. Germline V gene lookup returns CDR1 MNHEY and CDR2 SVGEGT. Trimming took 5 bases from V and 6 from J; bases not matched to a gene: 8. CDR3 DNA: TGTGCCAGCAGTCCCCCACAGGGGGGTTCTGAAGCTTTCTTT. Translating it yields CASSPPQGGSEAFF.

V and J are TRBV5-1 and TRBJ1-1; TRBD1 matches at 7 bases. V trimming: 3 bases; J trimming: 4 bases; junction bases outside the gene matches: 9. The CDR3 runs 15 residues. Per germline, CDR1 SGHRS and CDR2 YFSETQ. The CDR3 DNA is TGCGCCAGCAGCTATCTAACAGGGGCGGGCACTGAAGCTTTCTTT. This encodes CASSYLTGAGTEAFF. The full variable domain, its missing parts supplied by reference TRBV5-1 and TRBJ1-1, is KAGVTQTPRYLIKTRGQQVTLSCSPISGHRSVSWYQQTPGQGLQFLFEYFSETQRNKGNFPGRFSGRQFSNSRSEMNVSTLELGDSALYLCASSYLTGAGTEAFFGQGTRLTVV.

The chain couples TRBV10-3 to TRBJ1-2; D perhaps matches TRBD1 (5 bases). CDR1 and CDR2 (germline): ENHRY, SYGVKD. Trimming took 6 bases from V and 8 from J, leaving 16 bases between them. The CDR3 runs to 13 residues. The CDR3 protein is CAIRDRDSGGYTF. The CDR3 DNA follows: TGTGCCATCAGGGACCGGGACTCCGGGGGCTACACCTTC.

This clone was recorded only once. The chain employs TRBV5-4 and TRBJ2-3, with 9 positions matching TRBD2. The germline V gene has CDR1 SGHNT and CDR2 YYREEE (reference sequence). Trimming took 4 bases from V and 5 from J; bases not matched to a gene: 14. The CDR3 is made up of 17 amino acids. CDR3 sequence: CASSRGVAGGLVDTQYF. CDR3 DNA: TGTGCCAGCAGCCGTGGAGTCGCGGGGGGGCTTGTAGATACGCAGTATTTT.